This T cell receptor beta chain comes out of a study of blood T cell repertoires in COVID-19. At the level of the study: Both acute and convalescent COVID-19 samples were obtained from the United States, Italy and Spain. From T cells, B-cell-depleted T cells, or PBMCs came the material, which was cDNA or gDNA.

As handled by the study authors: Nucleated cell number was recorded as an estimate derived from reference gene primer amplification. Measured with immunoSEQ multiplex PCR; TCRdb has only the in-frame clones, and not every one. The D gene and trimming were derived from the DNA, and the V and J assignments and clone size from that table. The table includes 300,000 to 350,000 clones, roughly 90% detected once. The germline V gene has CDR1 KGHDR and CDR2 SFDVKD. The CDR3 runs to 17 residues. The V and J ends lost 4 bases and 4 bases, in that order; junction bases with no gene match: 11. The chain is built from TRBV24-1 and TRBJ2-1; 8 positions match TRBD2. The receptor was isolated from a man younger than 30 with active or convalescent COVID-19. The sequencing input was peripheral blood. Written as DNA, the CDR3 is TGTGCCACCAGTGACCGAAGAAGCGGGAGAGTGTACAATGAGCAGTTCTTC. Translated: CATSDRRSGRVYNEQFF.